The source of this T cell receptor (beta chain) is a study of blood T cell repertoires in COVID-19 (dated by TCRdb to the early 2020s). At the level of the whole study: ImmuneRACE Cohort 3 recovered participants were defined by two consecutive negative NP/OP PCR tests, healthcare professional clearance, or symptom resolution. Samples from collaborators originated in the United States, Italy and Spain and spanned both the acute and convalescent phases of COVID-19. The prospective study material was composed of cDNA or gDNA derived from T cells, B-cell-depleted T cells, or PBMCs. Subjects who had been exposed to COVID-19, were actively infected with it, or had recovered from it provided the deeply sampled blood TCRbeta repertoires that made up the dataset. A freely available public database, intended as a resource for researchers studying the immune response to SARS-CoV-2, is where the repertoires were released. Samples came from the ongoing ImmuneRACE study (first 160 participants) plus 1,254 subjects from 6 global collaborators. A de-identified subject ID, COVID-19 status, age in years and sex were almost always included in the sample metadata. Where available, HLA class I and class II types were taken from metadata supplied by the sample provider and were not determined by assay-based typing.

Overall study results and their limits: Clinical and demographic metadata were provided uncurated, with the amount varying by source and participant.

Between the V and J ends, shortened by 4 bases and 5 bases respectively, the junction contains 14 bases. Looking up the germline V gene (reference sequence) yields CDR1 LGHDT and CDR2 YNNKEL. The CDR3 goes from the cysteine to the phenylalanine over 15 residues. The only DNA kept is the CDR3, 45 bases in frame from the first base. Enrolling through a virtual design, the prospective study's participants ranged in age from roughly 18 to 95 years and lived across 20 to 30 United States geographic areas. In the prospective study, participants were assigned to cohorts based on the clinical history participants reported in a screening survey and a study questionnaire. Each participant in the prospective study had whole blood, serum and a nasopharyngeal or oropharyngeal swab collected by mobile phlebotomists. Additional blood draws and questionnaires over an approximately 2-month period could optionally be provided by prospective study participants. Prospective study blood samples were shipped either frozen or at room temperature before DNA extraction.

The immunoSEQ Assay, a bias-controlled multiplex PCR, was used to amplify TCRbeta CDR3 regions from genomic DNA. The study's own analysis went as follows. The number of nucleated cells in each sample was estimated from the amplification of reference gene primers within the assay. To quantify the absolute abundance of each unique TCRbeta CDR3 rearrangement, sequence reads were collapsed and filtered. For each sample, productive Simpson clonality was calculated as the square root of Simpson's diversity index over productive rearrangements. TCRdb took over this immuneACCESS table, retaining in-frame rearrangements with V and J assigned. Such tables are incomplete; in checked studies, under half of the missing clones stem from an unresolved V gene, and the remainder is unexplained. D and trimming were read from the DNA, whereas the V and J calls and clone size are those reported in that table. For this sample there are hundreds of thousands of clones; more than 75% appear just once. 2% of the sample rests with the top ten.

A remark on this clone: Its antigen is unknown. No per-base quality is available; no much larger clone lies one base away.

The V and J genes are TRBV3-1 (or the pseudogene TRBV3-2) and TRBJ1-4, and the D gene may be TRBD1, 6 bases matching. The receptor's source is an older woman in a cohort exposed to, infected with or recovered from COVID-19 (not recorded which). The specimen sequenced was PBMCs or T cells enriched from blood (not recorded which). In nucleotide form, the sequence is TGTGCCAGCAGCCGAGGACAGCCCGGAAATGAAAAACTGTTTTTT. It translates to CASSRGQPGNEKLFF.